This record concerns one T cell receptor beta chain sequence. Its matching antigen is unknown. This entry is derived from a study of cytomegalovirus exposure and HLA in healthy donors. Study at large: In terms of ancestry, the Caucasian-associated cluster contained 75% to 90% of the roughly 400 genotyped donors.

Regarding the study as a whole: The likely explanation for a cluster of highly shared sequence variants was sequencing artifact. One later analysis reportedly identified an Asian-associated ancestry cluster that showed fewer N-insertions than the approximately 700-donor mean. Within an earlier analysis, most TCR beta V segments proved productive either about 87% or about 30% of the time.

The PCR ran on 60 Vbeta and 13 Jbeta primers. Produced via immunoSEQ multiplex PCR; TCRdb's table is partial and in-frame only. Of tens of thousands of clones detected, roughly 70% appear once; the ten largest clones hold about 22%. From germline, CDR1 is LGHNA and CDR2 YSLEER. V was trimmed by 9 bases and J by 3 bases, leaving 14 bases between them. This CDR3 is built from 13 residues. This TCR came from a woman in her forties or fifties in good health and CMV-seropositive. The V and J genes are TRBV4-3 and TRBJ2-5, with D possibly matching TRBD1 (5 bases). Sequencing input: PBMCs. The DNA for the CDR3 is TGCGCCAGTTCAAGGGGTTTTAAAGAGACCCAGTACTTC. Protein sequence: CASSRGFKETQYF.